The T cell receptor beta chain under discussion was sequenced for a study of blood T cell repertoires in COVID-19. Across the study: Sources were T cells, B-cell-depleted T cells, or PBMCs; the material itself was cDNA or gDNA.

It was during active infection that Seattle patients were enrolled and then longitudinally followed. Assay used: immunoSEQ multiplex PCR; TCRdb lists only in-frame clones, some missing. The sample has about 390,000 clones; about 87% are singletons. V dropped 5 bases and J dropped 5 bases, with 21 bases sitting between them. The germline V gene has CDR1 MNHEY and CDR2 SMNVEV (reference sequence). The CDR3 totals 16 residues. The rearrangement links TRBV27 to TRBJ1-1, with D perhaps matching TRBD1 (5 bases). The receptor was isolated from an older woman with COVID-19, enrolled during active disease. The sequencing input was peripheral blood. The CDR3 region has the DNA TGTGCCAGCAGTCCTGCGGGCGGGGGAGGAAGAACTGAAGCTTTCTTT. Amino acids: CASSPAGGGGRTEAFF.